This T cell receptor (beta chain) was retrieved from a study of breast tumors, draining lymph nodes, adjacent tissues. This clonotype was found many times. Its antigen remains unidentified. CDR3 size: 18 residues. The germline V gene has CDR1 SGHTS and CDR2 YDEGEE. V dropped 1 base and J dropped 0; count of bases not matched to a gene: 10. Using its own MiXCR run on the multiplex PCR reads, TCRdb lists one record per CDR3 protein. The data show roughly 120,000 distinct CDR3 sequences, 15% to 20% seen once. Samples came from axillary lymph nodes draining the breast cancer. General study results and limits: Tumor T cell lymph node origin was a supported hypothesis, not proven. Compared with lymph nodes, tumors were less diverse; compared with nontumor tissue, more.

The chain is built from TRBV5-8 and TRBJ2-1; 7 bases align to TRBD2. The TCR originated in a female donor with breast cancer. Some clones in this sample may be carry-over from other donors' samples. The sample consisted of axillary lymph node tissue. The CDR3: CASSLLAGVSSSYNEQFF. The CDR3 DNA reads TGTGCCAGCAGCTTGCTGGCGGGAGTGTCCTCCTCCTACAATGAGCAGTTCTTC.